This entry is about one T cell receptor (beta chain). Its cognate antigen is unknown. The record originates from a study of OX40 agonist ivuxolimab in advanced cancers. Across the study: An anti-OX40 (CD134) antibody with agonistic activity, ivuxolimab, was administered to patients. Therapy given before enrollment (anti-PD-1, anti-PD-L1 or anti-CTLA-4) was allowed, and around 41% had some. Study results and limitations: The expanded peripheral T cells' antigen specificity was not determined.

In germline, CDR1 is MNHNY, CDR2 SVGAGI (reference sequence). Trimming left V 5 bases short and J 2 bases short, with 7 bases between. CDR3 length: 14 amino acids. Here immunoSEQ multiplex PCR was the method, and the copy in TCRdb shows in-frame clones only, minus some. The sample has around 97,000 clones, roughly 90% seen once. This chain links TRBV6-6 with TRBJ1-6, with D perhaps TRBD1 (5 bases). The clonotype was recovered from an adult with an advanced solid tumor such as melanoma, head and neck, liver or kidney cancer. Sequencing used CD4+ or CD8+ T cells sorted from blood, obtained in a trial of the OX40 agonist ivuxolimab. CDR3 protein: CASSDRPYNSPLHF. The CDR3 DNA sequence: TGTGCCAGCAGTGACAGACCCTATAATTCACCCCTCCACTTT.